One and the same sample provided the 20 T cell receptor beta chains below, sequenced in a study of blood T cell repertoires in COVID-19 (dated by TCRdb to between 2020 and 2021). Libraries were made using the immunoSEQ multiplex PCR assay. TCRdb retrieved this table from immuneACCESS and kept in-frame rearrangements only. Not all clones are present; in checked studies, unresolved V genes account for under half, and no reason is known for the remainder. The sample table contains some 200,000 clones; only one count was recorded for about 88% of them. The leading ten clones occupy around 2.7% of the sample. Source material: PBMCs or T cells enriched from blood (not recorded which). These receptors originate from a woman under 40 who had recovered from COVID-19.

This chain links TRBV9 with TRBJ2-2, with 11 bases lining up with TRBD2. Germline-derived CDR1 and CDR2 are SGDLS and YYNGEE. The CDR3 has 16 residues. The trim removed 2 bases at V and 3 bases at J, leaving 3 bases unmatched. The CDR3 here is CASSVTSGGYTGELFF. CDR3 sequence (DNA): TGTGCCAGCAGCGTCACTAGCGGGGGTTACACCGGGGAGCTGTTTTTT.

This chain joins TRBV3-1 (or the pseudogene TRBV3-2) and TRBJ1-1; 9 bases are shared with TRBD1. Germline CDR1 LGHDT, CDR2 YNNKEL (reference sequence). V dropped 0 bases and J dropped 0; count of bases not matched to a gene: 2. This CDR3 comprises 16 residues. The DNA for the CDR3 is TGTGCCAGCAGCCAAGAGTGGGACAGGGTGAACACTGAAGCTTTCTTT. Protein: CASSQEWDRVNTEAFF.

The V call is TRBV11-2, the J call TRBJ1-2; D gene uncertain. Trimming removed 1 base at V and 4 bases at J, with 7 bases between. This CDR3 spans 13 amino acids. In germline, CDR1 is SGHAT, CDR2 FQNNGV. As DNA, the CDR3 is TGTGCCAGCAGCTTAGGGGAGCCCTATGGCTACACCTTC. Protein product: CASSLGEPYGYTF.

This rearrangement joins TRBV6-5 to TRBJ1-6, with a weak D call TRBD1 (5 bases). Trimming shortened V by 6 bases and J by 10 bases, and 13 bases separated the two germline ends. This CDR3 is 13 amino acids long. Germline CDR1 and CDR2: MNHEY and SVGAGI. The CDR3 loop is CASSFRDLSPLHF. CDR3 in DNA: TGTGCCAGCAGCTTCAGGGACTTGTCACCCCTCCACTTT.

In this sample, this clone turned up once. The chain employs TRBV5-1 and TRBJ1-2; 7 bases agree with TRBD1. In germline, CDR1 is SGHRS, CDR2 YFSETQ. This CDR3 spans 14 amino acids. V was clipped by 1 base and J by 8 bases; unmatched bases: 8. The CDR3 loop is CASSLTDRMMGYTF. CDR3 nucleotide sequence: TGCGCCAGCAGCTTGACGGACAGGATGATGGGCTACACCTTC. The variable domain in full, completed from reference TRBV5-1 and TRBJ1-2, reads KAGVTQTPRYLIKTRGQQVTLSCSPISGHRSVSWYQQTPGQGLQFLFEYFSETQRNKGNFPGRFSGRQFSNSRSEMNVSTLELGDSALYLCASSLTDRMMGYTFGSGTRLTVV.

The rearrangement joins TRBV12-3 or TRBV12-4 to TRBJ2-5; tentatively, D is TRBD2 (7 bases). The CDR3 loop spans 13 amino acids. The V end lost 4 bases, the J end lost 5 bases, and 11 bases lay between the germline ends. The CDR3 nucleotides are TGTGCCAGCAGTTGGGGGGGCGACGAGACCCAGTACTTC. Protein sequence: CASSWGGDETQYF.

The chain employs TRBV5-5 and TRBJ2-1; 12 bases are shared with TRBD2. The CDR3 totals 15 residues. The J segment lost 7 bases and the V segment lost 2 bases, leaving 4 bases of the junction unmatched. CDR1 and CDR2 (germline): SGHKS, YYEKEE (reference sequence). CDR3 DNA sequence: TGTGCCAGCAGCTTTACTAGCGGGGGGATAAATGAGCAGTTCTTC. It encodes CASSFTSGGINEQFF.

The chain recombines TRBV4-3 with TRBJ2-7; D possibly corresponds to TRBD2 (6 bases). The CDR3 consists of 13 residues. From germline, CDR1 is LGHNA and CDR2 YSLEER. The germline V and J ends were trimmed by 0 bases and 4 bases, with 7 bases remaining between them. The CDR3 region has the DNA TGCGCCAGCAGCCAAGAAGGGAGGTACGAGCAGTACTTC. Residues: CASSQEGRYEQYF.

This clone was seen a handful of times. The J gene is TRBJ1-2, the V gene TRBV4-3, with 7 bases lining up with TRBD1. Trimming removed 0 bases from V and 6 bases from J; junction bases left unmatched: 7. The germline CDR1 and CDR2 sequences are LGHNA and YSLEER. The CDR3 length is 15 residues. CDR3 loop: CASSQDWEQGNGYTF. The CDR3 DNA reads as TGCGCCAGCAGCCAAGATTGGGAACAGGGGAATGGCTACACCTTC.

CDR3 DNA sequence: TGTGCCAGCAGTTTATCACCACAGGTTGTAGGTGGCTACACCTTC. Protein product: CASSLSPQVVGGYTF. V is TRBV27 and J is TRBJ1-2; TRBD1 is a possible D gene (5 bases). Trimming removed 0 bases from V and 7 bases from J, with 15 bases in between. Per germline, CDR1 MNHEY and CDR2 SMNVEV (reference sequence). The CDR3 loop spans 15 amino acids.

The chain carries TRBV5-1 and TRBJ2-7, with 10 positions matching TRBD1. V lost 3 bases and J lost 4; bases outside the gene matches: 7. This CDR3 is 15 amino acids long. Germline V gene data show CDR1 as SGHRS and CDR2 as YFSETQ. This CDR3 is CASSSRQGARYEQYF. The CDR3 DNA sequence: TGCGCCAGCAGCTCCAGACAGGGGGCGCGATACGAGCAGTACTTC. Filled out from reference TRBV5-1 and TRBJ2-7, the complete variable domain reads KAGVTQTPRYLIKTRGQQVTLSCSPISGHRSVSWYQQTPGQGLQFLFEYFSETQRNKGNFPGRFSGRQFSNSRSEMNVSTLELGDSALYLCASSSRQGARYEQYFGPGTRLTVT.

The chain joins TRBV6-5 to TRBJ2-2, with D possibly matching TRBD2 (6 bases). Trimming left V 5 bases short and J 4 bases short, with 11 bases between. Germline V gene sequence: CDR1 MNHEY, CDR2 SVGAGI. The CDR3 loop spans 14 amino acids. CDR3 loop: CASSPGEVTGELFF. The CDR3 DNA follows: TGTGCCAGCAGTCCGGGGGAGGTCACCGGGGAGCTGTTTTTT.

J is TRBJ1-2 and V is TRBV7-8, with TRBD1 as a possible D gene (5 bases). The CDR3 sequence is 15 residues long. Between the trimmed V and J ends, which lost 1 base and 8 bases, there was a span of 17 bases. Per the germline V gene, CDR1 is SGHVS and CDR2 is FQNEAQ. CDR3 sequence: CASSLGPGRAEGYTF. The CDR3 DNA follows: TGTGCCAGCAGCTTAGGTCCCGGCAGGGCCGAGGGCTACACCTTC.

V usage is TRBV18 and J usage is TRBJ2-3, with a weak D call TRBD2 (5 bases). The V end was cut by 3 bases, the J end by 4 bases, with 11 bases between. Germline V gene lookup returns CDR1 KGHSH and CDR2 LQKENI. This CDR3 region has 14 residues. The CDR3 nucleotides read TGTGCCAGCTCACCGATTCCGGGGTCAGATACGCAGTATTTT. Its translation is CASSPIPGSDTQYF.

The chain links TRBV7-9 to TRBJ1-2, with 9 bases fitting TRBD1. V lost 5 bases, J lost 4 bases, and 14 bases stayed unmatched. The CDR3 contains 17 residues. Germline V gene data show CDR1 as SEHNR and CDR2 as FQNEAQ (reference sequence). The CDR3 nucleotides read TGTGCCAGCAGCGCGTCCGGGACAGGGCGTCGAGGCTATGGCTACACCTTC. This encodes CASSASGTGRRGYGYTF.

J is TRBJ1-1 and V is TRBV12-3 or TRBV12-4; no firm D call. CDR3 length equals 13 residues. Trimming removed 4 bases from V and 2 bases from J, with 8 bases in between. As DNA, the CDR3 is TGTGCCAGCAGTTCTAGGTTAAACACTGAAGCTTTCTTT. Amino acid sequence: CASSSRLNTEAFF.

This clone appeared once. This chain connects TRBV10-3 to TRBJ1-2, with no clear D. CDR3 size: 14 residues. Germline loops: CDR1 ENHRY, CDR2 SYGVKD. V was shortened by 6 bases and J by 6 bases, with 17 bases between the two germline ends. The CDR3 DNA follows: TGTGCCATCAGGCAGGAGGCGCCTTCCCATGGCTACACCTTC. Translating gives CAIRQEAPSHGYTF.

This chain joins TRBV7-3 and TRBJ2-3; 7 nucleotides line up with TRBD2. The CDR3 contains 15 residues. Germline V gene sequence: CDR1 SGHTA, CDR2 FQGTGA. V lost 4 bases to trimming and J lost 3 bases; unmatched junction nucleotides: 7. The CDR3 sequence: CASSSGTTNTDTQYF. CDR3 bases: TGTGCCAGCAGCTCCGGGACTACAAATACAGATACGCAGTATTTT.

This rearrangement joins TRBV5-4 to TRBJ2-7, with D possibly being TRBD1 (6 bases). The CDR3 length is 14 residues. Per the germline V gene, CDR1 is SGHNT and CDR2 is YYREEE (reference sequence). Trimming shortened V by 1 base and J by 1 base, and 9 bases separated the two germline ends. The CDR3 DNA reads TGTGCCAGCAGCTTGATAGGACAGTCCTACGAGCAGTACTTC. This translates into CASSLIGQSYEQYF.

The DNA of the CDR3 is TGTGCCAGCAGCCAAGGGACTACTTCGGGACTAGAGACGGAGACCCAGTACTTC. Translating it yields CASSQGTTSGLETETQYF. The chain links TRBV3-1 (or the pseudogene TRBV3-2) to TRBJ2-5; 8 nucleotides agree with TRBD2. This CDR3 is 18 amino acids long. J lost 5 bases, V lost 1 base, and 15 bases had no gene match. Germline V lookup: CDR1 LGHDT, CDR2 YNNKEL (reference sequence).